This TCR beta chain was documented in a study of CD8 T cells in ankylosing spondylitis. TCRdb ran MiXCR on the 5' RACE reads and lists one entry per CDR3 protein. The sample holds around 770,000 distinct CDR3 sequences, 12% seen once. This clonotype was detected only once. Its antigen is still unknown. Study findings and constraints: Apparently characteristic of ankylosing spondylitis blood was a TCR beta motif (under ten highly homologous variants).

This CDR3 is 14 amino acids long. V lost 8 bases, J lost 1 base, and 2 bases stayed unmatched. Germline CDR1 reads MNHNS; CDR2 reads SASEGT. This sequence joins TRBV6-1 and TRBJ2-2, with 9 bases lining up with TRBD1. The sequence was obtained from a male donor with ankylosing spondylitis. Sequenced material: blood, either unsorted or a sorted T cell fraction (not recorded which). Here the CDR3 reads CASHRGLNTGELFF. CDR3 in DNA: TGTGCCAGCCACAGGGGGCTGAACACCGGGGAGCTGTTTTTT.